Described below is a single T cell receptor beta chain sequence and its context. This sample is part of a study of shared clonotypes between healthy human individuals. Sorted-subset replicate PCR reactions were performed with approximately 200 ng DNA, corresponding to 30,000 to 35,000 T cell genomes. Repertoires were generated with immunoSEQ multiplex PCR, while TCRdb's copy carries only in-frame clones and drops some. The sample lists about 1.5 million clones; around 95% were seen once. Material: naive CD4+ T cells sorted from blood. The subset here: CD45RA+ positively selected. This TCR was sampled from a man aged 25 to 45 in good health.

The CDR3 protein is CASALSGSGAKQYF. As DNA, the CDR3 is TGTGCCAGCGCCCTTAGCGGGAGCGGGGCTAAGCAGTACTTC. The genes are TRBV18 and TRBJ2-7; 9 bases fit TRBD2. Germline CDR1 reads KGHSH; CDR2 reads LQKENI. Trimming removed 8 bases from V and 8 bases from J; junction bases left unmatched: 13. CDR3 length equals 14 residues.